This is a list of T cell receptor beta chains from one sample in a study of blood T cell repertoires in COVID-19. Profiling relied on immunoSEQ multiplex PCR, and the TCRdb table lists in-frame clones only, not all of them. The top ten hold under 7% of the sample, which has roughly 300,000 clones, 75% to 95% seen once. Sequences were obtained from peripheral blood. The receptor set was obtained from a woman aged 25 to 39 with COVID-19, enrolled during active disease. Each CDR3 is given with its conserved first and last residue. The order of the fields is clone size, V gene, D gene, J gene, CDR3 protein, CDR3 DNA. A D gene is named only where the DNA matches it firmly. Clone size is given for some rows only: seen once, a few or many times, or a class if the clone is expanded.

NA	TRBV10-3	TRBD1	TRBJ1-2	CAIRETGVYGYTF	TGTGCCATCAGAGAAACAGGGGTCTATGGCTACACCTTC
NA	TRBV5-1	TRBD1	TRBJ1-4	CASSAGTGDEKLFF	TGCGCCAGCTCCGCCGGGACAGGGGACGAAAAACTGTTTTTT
NA	TRBV11-2	NA	TRBJ2-4	CASSSSENIQYF	TGTGCCAGCAGCTCTTCGGAAAACATTCAGTACTTC
once	TRBV27	TRBD2	TRBJ2-7	CASSLSTAGGPQVQYF	TGTGCCAGCAGTTTATCCACAGCGGGAGGGCCCCAGGTGCAGTACTTC
NA	TRBV11-2	NA	TRBJ2-1	CASSLLGSGSYNEQFF	TGTGCCAGCAGCTTACTGGGTTCGGGCTCCTACAATGAGCAGTTCTTC
once	TRBV15	TRBD2	TRBJ2-7	CATSRDRGTSDSYEQYF	TGTGCCACCAGCAGAGATCGGGGGACTAGCGACTCCTACGAGCAGTACTTC
NA	TRBV12-3/TRBV12-4	NA	TRBJ1-1	CASTFTGDTEAFF	TGTGCCAGCACCTTCACCGGGGACACTGAAGCTTTCTTT
NA	TRBV15	TRBD2	TRBJ2-3	CATSSPAGGQGADTQYF	TGTGCCACCAGCAGCCCCGCGGGAGGCCAGGGCGCAGATACGCAGTATTTT
once	TRBV29-1	NA	TRBJ1-5	CSVVERGNQPQHF	TGCAGCGTTGTGGAAAGAGGGAATCAGCCCCAGCATTTT
once	TRBV27	TRBD2	TRBJ2-1	CASSLASGSGSNEQFF	TGTGCCAGCAGTTTAGCGAGCGGGAGTGGGAGCAATGAGCAGTTCTTC
NA	TRBV5-4	TRBD1	TRBJ1-2	CASSLGDRGTYGYTF	TGTGCCAGCAGCTTGGGGGACAGGGGGACCTATGGCTACACCTTC
once	TRBV10-1	TRBD2	TRBJ2-5	CASSGTSGTETQYF	TGCGCCAGCAGTGGGACTAGCGGGACTGAGACCCAGTACTTC
few	TRBV7-9	TRBD1	TRBJ1-1	CASSPTGGITEAFF	TGTGCCAGCAGCCCAACAGGGGGTATTACTGAAGCTTTCTTT
NA	TRBV19	TRBD2	TRBJ2-2	CASSFSTGGTGELFF	TGTGCCAGTAGTTTCTCGACGGGAGGAACCGGGGAGCTGTTTTTT
NA	TRBV6-5	NA	TRBJ1-4	CASAQGPGSEKLFF	TGTGCCAGCGCTCAGGGGCCGGGGAGTGAAAAACTGTTTTTT
NA	TRBV24-1	TRBD1	TRBJ2-5	CATSDFGQGVQETQYF	TGTGCCACCAGTGATTTCGGACAGGGAGTCCAAGAGACCCAGTACTTC
NA	TRBV2	TRBD1	TRBJ2-7	CASTRDSPSEQYF	TGTGCCAGCACTCGGGACAGTCCCTCCGAGCAGTACTTC
NA	TRBV11-2	TRBD1	TRBJ1-5	CASSLGTGIQPQHF	TGTGCCAGCAGCTTAGGGACAGGGATCCAGCCCCAGCATTTT
once	TRBV30	NA	TRBJ2-7	CAWSPGYEQYF	TGTGCCTGGAGCCCAGGCTACGAGCAGTACTTC
NA	TRBV5-5	TRBD1	TRBJ2-7	CASSLELQDRDHEQYF	TGTGCCAGCAGCTTGGAGTTGCAGGACAGGGACCACGAGCAGTACTTC
NA	TRBV5-1	TRBD1	TRBJ1-1	CASSFGGTGVRYTEAFF	TGCGCCAGCAGCTTTGGCGGTACAGGGGTTCGGTACACTGAAGCTTTCTTT
NA	TRBV30	TRBD2	TRBJ2-1	CAWTPWGLAGDVGEQFF	TGTGCCTGGACCCCCTGGGGCCTAGCGGGGGATGTCGGTGAGCAGTTCTTC
NA	TRBV4-1	NA	TRBJ2-7	CASSQVQVLAYEQYF	TGCGCCAGCAGCCAAGTCCAGGTCCTCGCCTACGAGCAGTACTTC
NA	TRBV3-1/TRBV3-2	NA	TRBJ2-7	CASRHGPGEQYF	TGTGCCAGCCGCCACGGCCCAGGCGAGCAGTACTTC
NA	TRBV6-5	NA	TRBJ1-2	CASRMDRRYGYTF	TGTGCCAGCAGGATGGACAGAAGGTATGGCTACACCTTC
few	TRBV7-9	NA	TRBJ2-7	CASSSRGYEQYF	TGTGCCAGCAGCTCAAGGGGCTACGAGCAGTACTTC
NA	TRBV6-1	TRBD1	TRBJ1-5	CASSEGQFLYNQPQHF	TGTGCCAGCAGTGAGGGACAGTTTTTGTACAATCAGCCCCAGCATTTT
NA	TRBV19	TRBD2	TRBJ2-2	CATRSSGGGELFF	TGTGCCACCCGGTCGTCGGGAGGGGGGGAGCTGTTTTTT
NA	TRBV28	NA	TRBJ1-2	CASHGGPPGYTF	TGTGCCAGCCACGGGGGTCCCCCTGGCTACACCTTC
NA	TRBV30	TRBD1	TRBJ1-1	CAQTGQGDTEAFF	TGTGCCCAAACGGGACAGGGAGACACTGAAGCTTTCTTT
NA	TRBV25-1	TRBD1	TRBJ1-6	CASSAHRGPGDSPLHF	TGTGCCAGCAGTGCCCACAGGGGGCCGGGGGATTCACCCCTCCACTTT
NA	TRBV4-1	NA	TRBJ2-7	CASSQEDAGAYEQYF	TGCGCCAGCAGCCAAGAAGATGCCGGAGCCTACGAGCAGTACTTC
NA	TRBV19	NA	TRBJ1-5	CASSREGSYSNQPQHF	TGTGCCAGTAGTCGGGAGGGCAGTTATAGCAATCAGCCCCAGCATTTT
NA	TRBV5-1	TRBD1	TRBJ1-2	CASSPGDRGNYGYTF	TGCGCCAGCAGCCCGGGGGACAGGGGAAACTATGGCTACACCTTC
NA	TRBV5-1	TRBD1	TRBJ1-1	CASSQGQGLEAFF	TGCGCCAGCAGCCAGGGACAGGGGCTTGAAGCTTTCTTT
NA	TRBV7-9	TRBD1	TRBJ1-2	CASSAGQGIWGYTF	TGTGCCAGCAGCGCCGGACAGGGAATCTGGGGCTACACCTTC
NA	TRBV7-3	TRBD1	TRBJ2-1	CASSSTGGAYNEQFF	TGTGCCAGCAGTTCAACAGGGGGCGCGTACAATGAGCAGTTCTTC
NA	TRBV29-1	TRBD1	TRBJ1-5	CSVSPGQGDNQPQHF	TGCAGCGTTTCTCCGGGACAGGGAGACAATCAGCCCCAGCATTTT
NA	TRBV12-3/TRBV12-4	NA	TRBJ1-1	CASSFQGNTEAFF	TGTGCCAGCAGTTTTCAGGGGAACACTGAAGCTTTCTTT